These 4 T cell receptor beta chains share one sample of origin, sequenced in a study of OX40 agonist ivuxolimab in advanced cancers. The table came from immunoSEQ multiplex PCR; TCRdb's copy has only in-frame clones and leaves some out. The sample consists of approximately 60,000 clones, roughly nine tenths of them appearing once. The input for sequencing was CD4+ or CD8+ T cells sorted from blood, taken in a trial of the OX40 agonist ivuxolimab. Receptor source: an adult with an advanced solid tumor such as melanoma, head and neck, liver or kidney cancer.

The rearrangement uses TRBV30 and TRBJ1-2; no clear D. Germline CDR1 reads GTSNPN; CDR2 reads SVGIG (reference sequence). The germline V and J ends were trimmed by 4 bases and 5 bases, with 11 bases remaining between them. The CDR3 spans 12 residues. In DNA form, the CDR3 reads TGTGCCTGGAATACGCCTGGGTATGGCTACACCTTC. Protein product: CAWNTPGYGYTF.

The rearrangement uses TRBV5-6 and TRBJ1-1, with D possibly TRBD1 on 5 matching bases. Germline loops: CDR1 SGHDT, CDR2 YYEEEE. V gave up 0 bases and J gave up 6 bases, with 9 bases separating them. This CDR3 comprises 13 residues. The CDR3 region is CASSLGTPPEAFF. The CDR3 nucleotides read TGTGCCAGCAGCTTGGGGACACCCCCTGAAGCTTTCTTT.

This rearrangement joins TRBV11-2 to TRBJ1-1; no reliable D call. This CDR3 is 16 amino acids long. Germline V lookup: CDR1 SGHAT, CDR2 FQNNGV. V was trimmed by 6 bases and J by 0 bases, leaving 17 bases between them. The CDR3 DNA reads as TGTGCCAGCAGTCTAGGTCAGACCAGGATGAACACTGAAGCTTTCTTT. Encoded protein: CASSLGQTRMNTEAFF.

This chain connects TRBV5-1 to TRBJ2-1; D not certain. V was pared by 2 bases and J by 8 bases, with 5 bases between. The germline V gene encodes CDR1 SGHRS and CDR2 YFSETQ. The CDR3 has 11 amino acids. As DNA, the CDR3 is TGCGCCAGCAGCTTTCGTTATGAGCAGTTCTTC. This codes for CASSFRYEQFF.